Given below is one TCR beta chain in context. Its target is not known. The sample is drawn from a study of blood T cells in healthy people across ages. Study-level points and caveats: Age brought a roughly linear fall in TCR beta diversity measured per million T cells. The study found more naive CD4+ cells and higher diversity in long-lived than aged donors. Unsorted PBMC input precluded a conclusive naive versus antigen-experienced comparison.

The V and J ends lost 0 bases and 2 bases respectively, with 13 bases between them. The CDR3 consists of 16 residues. Germline V gene sequence: CDR1 LGHDT, CDR2 YNNKEL (reference sequence). Next came a second PCR, run for about 7 to 12 cycles, which used a sample-barcoded 5' primer along with a J-beta primer mix. TCRdb fed the 5' RACE reads into MiXCR, producing one record per CDR3 protein. This sample carries 1.5 million to 2 million distinct CDR3 sequences, around half of them seen once, and the ten largest clones take over 2%. The chain recombines TRBV3-1 with TRBJ1-2; the D gene is possibly TRBD1 (5 bases). The sequencing sample was made of blood. The receptor was derived from a middle-aged woman in good health. CDR3 DNA sequence: TGTGCCAGCAGCCAAGATGGTTGGACACCGAACTATGGCTACACCTTC. Its translation: CASSQDGWTPNYGYTF.